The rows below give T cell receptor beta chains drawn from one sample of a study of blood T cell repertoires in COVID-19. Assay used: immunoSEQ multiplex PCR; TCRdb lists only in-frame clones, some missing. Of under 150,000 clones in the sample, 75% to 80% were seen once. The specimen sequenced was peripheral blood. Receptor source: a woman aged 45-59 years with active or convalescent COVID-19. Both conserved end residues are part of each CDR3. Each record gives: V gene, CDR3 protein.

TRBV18,CASSPLEGAHSPLHF
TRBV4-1,CASSQERDRVDQPQHF
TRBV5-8,CASSFIRGLEYNEQFF
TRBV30,CAWSAGGDKYF
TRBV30,CAWSMGQGKQPQHF
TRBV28,CASSLSARVSEAFF
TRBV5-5,CASSSSTDTQYF
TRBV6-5,CASRGLFMKGYTF
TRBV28,CASHNLGTGELFF
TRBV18,CASSPGTAPLGTEAFF
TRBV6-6,CASSYIGGQDSPLHF
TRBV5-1,CASSLAAGAETQYF
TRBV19,CASSRTGSYGYTF
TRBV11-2,CASSLFAGTGGSYGYTF
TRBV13,CASSPQQGVNTEAFF
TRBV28,CASRTPGTGNNEKLFF
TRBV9,CASSVDPGTNTGELFF
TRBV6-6,CASRFSGVGSYEQYF
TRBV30,CAWSVGGSRSYTF
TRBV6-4,CASSGTSGTGGLAFF
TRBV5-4,CASSPSGGTNNEQFF
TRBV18,CASSQTLQETQYF
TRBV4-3,CASSQTRGGTGELFF
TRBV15,CATSVSDRVYDEQFF
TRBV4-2,CASSQGDSFQTIYF
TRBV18,CASSPSSGTGEETQYF
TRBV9,CASSAASGGGYEQFF
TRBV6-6,CASSASETGANVLTF
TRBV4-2,CASSQVASRAGGTDTQYF
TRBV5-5,CASSLGTGINYGYTF
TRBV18,CASSPAGRNQPQHF
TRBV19,CASSRWGPETQYF
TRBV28,CASSPPPRRQPQHF
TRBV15,CATSRDPVRGQPQHF
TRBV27,CASIGTSRRGSPEQYF
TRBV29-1,CSGGGRRTEAFF